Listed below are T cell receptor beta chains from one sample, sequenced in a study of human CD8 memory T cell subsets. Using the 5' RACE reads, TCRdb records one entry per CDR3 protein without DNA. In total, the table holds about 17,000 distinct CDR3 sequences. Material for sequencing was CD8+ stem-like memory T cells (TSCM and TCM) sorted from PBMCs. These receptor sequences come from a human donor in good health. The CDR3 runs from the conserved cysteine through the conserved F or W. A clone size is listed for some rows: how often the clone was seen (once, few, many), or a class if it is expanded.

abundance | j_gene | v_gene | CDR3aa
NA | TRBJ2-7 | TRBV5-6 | CASSPRPTGEQYF
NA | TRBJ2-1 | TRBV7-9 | CASSLTSSSSYNEQFF
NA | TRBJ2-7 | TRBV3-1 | CASSQGGRSYEQYF
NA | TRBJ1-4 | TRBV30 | CAWSVTGGRNEKLFF
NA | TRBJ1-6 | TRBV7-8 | CASSSDSGSPLHF
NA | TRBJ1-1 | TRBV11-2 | CASSLGNGDDEAFF
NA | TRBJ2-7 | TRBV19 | CASSIAQGSEQYF
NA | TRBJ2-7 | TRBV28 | CASSFGTGNEQYF
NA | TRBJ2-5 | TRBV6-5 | CASSYEAGGLQETQYF
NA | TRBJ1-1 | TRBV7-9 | CASSETAGRTEAFF
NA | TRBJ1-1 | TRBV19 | CASSFYSTQNTEAFF
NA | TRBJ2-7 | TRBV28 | CASSWASYEQYF
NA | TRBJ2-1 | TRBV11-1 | CASSLVPSGGYLYNEQFF
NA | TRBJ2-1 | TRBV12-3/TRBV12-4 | CASRFGGSRDNEQFF
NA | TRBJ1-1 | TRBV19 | CASSPGTGSEAFF
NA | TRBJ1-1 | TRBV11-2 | CASSLDDYGGPEAFF
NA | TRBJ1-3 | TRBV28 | CASGPPQDSGNTIYF
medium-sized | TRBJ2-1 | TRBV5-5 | CASSFETVSDEQFF
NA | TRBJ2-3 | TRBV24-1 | CATSDVAEVFADTQYF
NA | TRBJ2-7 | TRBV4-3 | CASSRTGASYEQYF
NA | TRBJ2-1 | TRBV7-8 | CAIMDRGHEQFF
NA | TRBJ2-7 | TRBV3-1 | CASSHPWGLAVPSEQYF
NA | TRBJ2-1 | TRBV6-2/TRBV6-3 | CASSMTSGTQDNEQFF
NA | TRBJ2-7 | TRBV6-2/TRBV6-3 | CASSTGGQGAYEQYF
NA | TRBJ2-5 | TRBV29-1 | CSVEDRVAQYF